This TCR beta chain was documented in a study of shared clonotypes between healthy human individuals. Profiled with immunoSEQ multiplex PCR; TCRdb holds only in-frame clones, not every one. The sample has over a million clones, approximately 80% seen once; the top ten hold 0.5% to 0.6%. The sequence came from a man in his late teens or twenties in good health. Some clones in this sample may be carry-over from other donors' samples. Sequenced: memory CD4+ T cells from PBMCs. Subset reported: CD45RA-negative fraction.

In DNA, the CDR3 is TGTGCCAGCAGTGACTCCGGGGTCTACTTTGCGGGCTACACCTTC. It encodes CASSDSGVYFAGYTF. This chain uses TRBV6-4 with TRBJ1-2; D is undetermined. Germline V gives CDR1 MRHNA, CDR2 SNTAGT. The CDR3 extends over 15 amino acids. V was clipped by 0 bases and J by 8 bases, with 16 bases between them.